These T cell receptor beta chains were read from a single sample in a study of cytomegalovirus exposure and HLA in healthy donors. TCRdb's table, derived via immunoSEQ multiplex PCR, lists solely in-frame clones and lacks some. The data show under 130,000 clones, with roughly 80% seen just once and approximately 3.8% held by the top ten. The sequencing input was PBMCs. These receptors all stem from a man aged 50 to 60 in good health and CMV-seropositive. CDR3s include the opening cysteine and the closing phenylalanine or tryptophan. Fields, in order: V gene, clone size, J gene, D gene, CDR3 protein, CDR3 DNA. The D gene is left open where the match is weak. Clone size appears in some rows only: once, few, many, or a class for an expanded clone.

v_call: TRBV7-8; clone_size: .; j_call: TRBJ2-7; d_call: TRBD2; cdr3_aa: CASSLIGTSGSYEQYF; cdr3_nt: TGTGCCAGCAGCTTGATCGGGACTAGCGGCTCCTACGAGCAGTACTTC
v_call: TRBV11-2; clone_size: .; j_call: TRBJ1-5; d_call: .; cdr3_aa: CASSADSYSNQPQHF; cdr3_nt: TGTGCCAGCAGCGCAGACAGTTATAGCAATCAGCCCCAGCATTTT
v_call: TRBV5-1; clone_size: .; j_call: TRBJ2-5; d_call: TRBD1; cdr3_aa: CASSLGTGRETQYF; cdr3_nt: TGCGCCAGCAGCTTGGGGACAGGGCGGGAGACCCAGTACTTC
v_call: TRBV28; clone_size: .; j_call: TRBJ1-1; d_call: TRBD1; cdr3_aa: CASTPQGSYTEAFF; cdr3_nt: TGTGCCAGCACCCCACAGGGGAGCTACACTGAAGCTTTCTTT
v_call: TRBV10-2; clone_size: .; j_call: TRBJ2-7; d_call: .; cdr3_aa: CATQGRVYEQYF; cdr3_nt: TGCGCCACACAGGGTAGGGTCTACGAGCAGTACTTC
v_call: TRBV30; clone_size: .; j_call: TRBJ1-5; d_call: .; cdr3_aa: CAWSVLGATGQPQHF; cdr3_nt: TGTGCCTGGAGTGTTTTGGGGGCAACAGGTCAGCCCCAGCATTTT
v_call: TRBV4-1; clone_size: once; j_call: TRBJ2-7; d_call: TRBD1; cdr3_aa: CASSQDRTGGSYEQYF; cdr3_nt: TGCGCCAGCAGCCAGGACAGGACAGGGGGATCCTACGAGCAGTACTTC
v_call: TRBV11-2; clone_size: .; j_call: TRBJ2-7; d_call: TRBD1; cdr3_aa: CASSLGQTYEQYF; cdr3_nt: TGTGCCAGCAGCTTGGGACAGACCTACGAGCAGTACTTC
v_call: TRBV7-9; clone_size: .; j_call: TRBJ1-3; d_call: .; cdr3_aa: CASTQASSGNTIYF; cdr3_nt: TGTGCCAGCACACAGGCGAGCTCTGGAAACACCATATATTTT
v_call: TRBV7-8; clone_size: .; j_call: TRBJ2-3; d_call: .; cdr3_aa: CASSLGSFTGSTDTQYF; cdr3_nt: TGTGCCAGCAGCTTAGGATCTTTCACAGGCAGCACAGATACGCAGTATTTT